This paragraph covers one T cell receptor beta chain sequence. This CDR3 contains 15 residues. Germline V CDR1 and CDR2: MNHEY, SMNVEV (reference sequence). Trimming took off 5 bases at V and 5 bases at J, with 17 bases between the two ends. TCRdb passed the RT-PCR reads through MiXCR, listing each CDR3 protein once. The sample lists some 880,000 distinct CDR3 sequences, more than 15% occurring once. The sample is drawn from a study of patients and donors after allogeneic stem cell transplantation. The J gene is TRBJ2-3, the V gene TRBV27, with D possibly TRBD2 on 6 matching bases. The specimen sequenced was blood, either unsorted or a sorted T cell fraction (not recorded which). The TCR sequence derives from a human donor who was either an allogeneic HSCT recipient or a stem cell or donor lymphocyte infusion donor (not recorded which). It is not recorded whose cells these are; they may come from a transplant donor. In nucleotides, the CDR3 is TGTGCCAGCAGTAGCGGACGGCTGCGGGGAGATACGCAGTATTTT. As protein: CASSSGRLRGDTQYF.